Listed here is a single T cell receptor (beta chain). Its antigen is unidentified. These data originate in a study of multiple sclerosis patients with progressive multifocal leukoencephalopathy. Overall study results and limits: Most PML patients had lower entropy, suggesting less diverse TRB repertoires. PML-onset expanded TRB clones were detectable before and during natalizumab therapy.

This sample's time point: before natalizumab initiation. J was trimmed by 5 bases and V by 9 bases; bases with no gene match: 8. Per germline, CDR1 SGHAT and CDR2 FQDESV (reference sequence). The CDR3 runs 14 residues. The survey-level immunoSEQ assay was used. Profiled with immunoSEQ multiplex PCR; TCRdb holds only in-frame clones, not every one. The sample yields some 31,000 clones, around 89% seen once. The rearrangement links TRBV11-1 to TRBJ1-4; TRBD1 aligns across 8 bases. What was sequenced was PBMCs. The source of this sequence is a human donor with multiple sclerosis. The CDR3 here is CARLTGTGNEKLFF. CDR3 coding DNA: TGTGCCAGGCTTACCGGGACAGGAAATGAAAAACTGTTTTTT.